This T cell receptor (beta chain) appears in the sequencing data of a study of spatial heterogeneity in lung cancer. TCRdb re-called the 5' RACE reads with MiXCR, one entry per CDR3 protein. The data hold more than 6,000 distinct CDR3 sequences, with 9.7% observed a single time. This sample's time point: sample taken at primary tumor resection. From tumor, nontumor lung or frozen PBMC, whole RNA was taken unsorted for sequencing. Germline CDR1 SGHVS, CDR2 FQNEAQ. Deletions cut 1 base from V and 3 bases from J, with 2 bases between. The CDR3 is made up of 12 amino acids. This clonotype is deemed large. This TCR came from a male donor with early-stage non-small cell lung cancer. The sample consisted of normal lung tissue next to the tumor, taken at surgery. The chain uses TRBV7-8 and TRBJ2-3; D uncertain. The CDR3 protein is CASSLGTDTQYF. CDR3 DNA sequence: TGTGCCAGCAGCTTAGGTACAGATACGCAGTATTTT.